These 4 T cell receptor beta chains were sequenced from one sample in a study of blood T cells in healthy people across ages (dated by TCRdb to between 2014 and 2017). Library prep was done by 5' RACE. Sequencing took place on an Illumina HiSeq 2500. The second PCR ran for about 6 to 11 cycles and used a J-beta primer mix along with a sample-barcoded 5' primer. TCRdb reprocessing: public reads trimmed at Q25 with fastp, clones called with MiXCR, in-frame beta chains kept. Here each entry gathers all rows of one CDR3 protein and keeps the most common genes and DNA. The sample table holds hundreds of thousands of distinct CDR3 sequences, of which roughly 40% were seen once. Of the sample, 10% to 15% is held by the ten largest clones. The sample taken for sequencing was blood. These receptor sequences come from a young man in good health.

The chain has TRBV7-9 and TRBJ1-5; 7 positions match TRBD1. With V trimmed by 5 bases and J by 0 bases, 4 bases remained unmatched. The CDR3 runs to 15 residues. Looked up from germline, CDR1 is SEHNR and CDR2 is FQNEAQ (reference sequence). In DNA, the CDR3 is TGTGCCAGCAGCCACGACAGGGATAGCAATCAGCCCCAGCATTTT. Translating it yields CASSHDRDSNQPQHF.

Comments on this clonotype: This may be a read error, as it is one base from a much larger clone. This rearrangement joins TRBV6-5 to TRBJ2-5; a possible D gene is TRBD1 (6 bases). The CDR3 is made up of 17 amino acids. From germline, CDR1 is MNHEY and CDR2 SVGAGI. The CDR3 spells CASSYYVTGTVQEIQYF. Written as DNA, the CDR3 is TGTGCCAGCAGTTACTACGTGACAGGAACTGTACAAGAGATCCAGTACTTC.

This clonotype was observed a few times. The rearrangement uses TRBV5-6 and TRBJ2-4; the D call may be TRBD1 or TRBD2 (6 bases each). Trimming stripped 2 bases from V and 8 bases from J, with 14 bases between. CDR1 and CDR2 (germline): SGHDT, YYEEEE. The length of the CDR3 is 14 residues. The CDR3 is CASSLARGGDIQYF. In nucleotides, the CDR3 is TGTGCCAGCAGCTTAGCCAGGGGAGGAGACATTCAGTACTTC.

This clonotype appeared a single time. The junction and the germline gene differ at one end; a read error may be behind it. This chain's CDR3 is CTSSPQGYGYTF. DNA for the CDR3: TGTACCAGCAGTCCCCAGGGCTATGGCTACACCTTC. The V and J genes are TRBV27 and TRBJ1-2; possible D gene TRBD1, 5 bases. The CDR3 is 12 amino acids. CDR1 and CDR2 (germline): MNHEY, SMNVEV (reference sequence).